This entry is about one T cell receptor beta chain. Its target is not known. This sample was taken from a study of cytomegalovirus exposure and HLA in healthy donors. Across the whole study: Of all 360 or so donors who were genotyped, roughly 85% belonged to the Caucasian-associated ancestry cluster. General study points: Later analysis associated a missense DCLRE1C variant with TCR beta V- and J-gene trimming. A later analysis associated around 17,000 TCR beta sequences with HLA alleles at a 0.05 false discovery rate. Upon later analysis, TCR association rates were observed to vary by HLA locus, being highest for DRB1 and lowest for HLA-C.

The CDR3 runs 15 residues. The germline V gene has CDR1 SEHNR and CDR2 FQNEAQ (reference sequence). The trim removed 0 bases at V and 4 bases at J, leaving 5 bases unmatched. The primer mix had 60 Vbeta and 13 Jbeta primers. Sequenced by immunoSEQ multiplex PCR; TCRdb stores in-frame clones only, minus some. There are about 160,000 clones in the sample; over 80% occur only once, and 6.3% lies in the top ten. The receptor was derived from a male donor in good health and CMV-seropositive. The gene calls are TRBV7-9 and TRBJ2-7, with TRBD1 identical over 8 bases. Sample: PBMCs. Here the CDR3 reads CASSLARTGRYEQYF. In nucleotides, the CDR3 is TGTGCCAGCAGCTTAGCGCGGACAGGGCGGTACGAGCAGTACTTC. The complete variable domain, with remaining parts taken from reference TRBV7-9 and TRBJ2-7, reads DTGVSQNPRHKITKRGQNVTFRCDPISEHNRLYWYRQTLGQGPEFLTYFQNEAQLEKSRLLSDRFSAERPKGSFSTLEIQRTEQGDSAMYLCASSLARTGRYEQYFGPGTRLTVT.